This entry describes one T cell receptor beta chain. Antigen: not known. The sample belongs to a study of T cell responses to AZD1222 COVID-19 vaccine. Overall study findings and caveats: At baseline, just 5 or 6 AZD1222 recipients tested seropositive. White British ancestry dominated among donors, who included more females, and clonal diversity was possibly underestimated.

The CDR3 has 15 residues. J lost 2 bases, V lost 4 bases, and 7 bases had no gene match. Measured with immunoSEQ multiplex PCR; TCRdb has only the in-frame clones, and not every one. The sample lists about 120,000 clones, approximately 92% seen once, with 14% in the top ten. This chain links TRBV23-1 with TRBJ1-1, with 7 bases lining up with TRBD1. TRBV23-1 is an ORF; its function is uncertain. The sequence was collected from an adult in good health. Sequencing used peripheral blood, obtained on day 0 of AZD1222 vaccination. The CDR3 protein is CASSRAGQQNTEAFF. Here the CDR3 DNA reads TGCGCCAGCAGTCGGGCGGGACAGCAAAACACTGAAGCTTTCTTT.